Following are 18 T cell receptor beta chains from one sample sequenced in a study of identical twins. TCRdb reprocessed the 5' RACE reads with MiXCR, giving one entry per CDR3 protein. The sample has about 570,000 distinct CDR3 sequences, around a tenth seen once; the top ten hold 2.5% to 3.5%. The sample also formed part of further work on yellow fever vaccine responses in identical twins.

Sequenced material: PBMCs. These receptor sequences come from a woman aged 18-29 years in good health.

This clonotype was recorded many times. The J gene is TRBJ2-7, the V gene TRBV7-2; D perhaps matches TRBD2 (5 bases). V lost 1 base, J lost 5 bases, and 12 bases lay in between. CDR3 length: 14 amino acids. Looked up from germline, CDR1 is SGHTA and CDR2 is FQGNSA. CDR3 nucleotide sequence: TGTGCCAGCAGCTTAGATCCCGGGATCGACGAGCAGTACTTC. It encodes CASSLDPGIDEQYF.

Only a few counts were recorded for this clonotype. V and J are TRBV20-1 and TRBJ2-7; a weak D match, TRBD2 (6 bases). V shed 6 bases and J shed 3 bases, with 18 bases lying between them. The CDR3 runs 14 residues. Germline V lookup: CDR1 DFQATT, CDR2 SNEGSKA (reference sequence). CDR3 loop: CSAPREMGLYEQYF. CDR3 nucleotide sequence: TGCAGTGCGCCCCGGGAAATGGGACTCTACGAGCAGTACTTC.

This clonotype was counted between two and nine times. The rearrangement uses TRBV18 and TRBJ2-5; 7 nucleotides align to TRBD2. Germline CDR1 is KGHSH and CDR2 is LQKENI. V lost 2 bases to trimming and J lost 5 bases; unmatched junction nucleotides: 8. The CDR3 is 15 amino acids. CDR3 sequence (DNA): TGTGCCAGCTCACCATTCACATCTAGCGGCGAGACCCAGTACTTC. It specifies CASSPFTSSGETQYF.

This clonotype was recorded at least ten times. The chain couples TRBV11-2 to TRBJ2-5, with TRBD1 matching over 10 bases. Trimming at V came to 1 base and at J to 5 bases, leaving 4 bases not matched to a gene. Germline CDR1 reads SGHAT; CDR2 reads FQNNGV. The CDR3 spans 15 residues. Here the CDR3 DNA reads TGTGCCAGCAGCTTAGGGGACAGGGGCAGGGAGACCCAGTACTTC. It yields the protein CASSLGDRGRETQYF.

This clonotype was picked up many times. This rearrangement joins TRBV28 to TRBJ2-7; no clear D gene. Germline V gives CDR1 MDHEN, CDR2 SYDVKM. The CDR3 runs to 11 residues. Deletions cut 6 bases from V and 3 bases from J, with 6 bases between. The CDR3 DNA reads TGTGCCAGCAGAGATTACTACGAGCAGTACTTC. Protein sequence: CASRDYYEQYF. The entire variable domain, with the rest obtained from reference TRBV28 and TRBJ2-7, is as follows: DVKVTQSSRYLVKRTGEKVFLECVQDMDHENMFWYRQDPGLGLRLIYFSYDVKMKEKGDIPEGYSVSREKKERFSLILESASTNQTSMYLCASRDYYEQYFGPGTRLTVT.

The J gene is TRBJ2-1, the V gene TRBV27; D might be TRBD2 (6 bases). Germline assignment: CDR1 MNHEY and CDR2 SMNVEV (reference sequence). CDR3 length: 15 residues. The ends were cut back, 5 bases at V and 4 bases at J, with 15 bases in the middle. The CDR3 here is CASSPAGREYNEQFF. For the CDR3, the DNA is TGTGCCAGCAGTCCGGCGGGACGAGAATACAATGAGCAGTTCTTC.

The genes are TRBV20-1 and TRBJ1-5; TRBD1 is a possible D gene (6 bases). This CDR3 spans 17 amino acids. Germline V gives CDR1 DFQATT, CDR2 SNEGSKA (reference sequence). V was clipped by 2 bases and J by 4 bases, with 21 bases between them. The DNA of the CDR3 is TGCAGTGCTAGACAGTTGTGGGGAAAACAGGGAAATCAGCCCCAGCATTTT. Translation: CSARQLWGKQGNQPQHF.

J is TRBJ1-1 and V is TRBV12-3 or TRBV12-4; D unclear. The CDR3 runs 13 residues. Deletions cut 1 base from V and 1 base from J, with 4 bases between. Written as DNA, the CDR3 is TGTGCCAGCAGTTTAGGTAAGAACACTGAAGCTTTCTTT. Its protein is CASSLGKNTEAFF.

This clonotype was observed a few times. This chain connects TRBV24-1 to TRBJ2-1, with 11 bases aligning to TRBD1. There are 16 residues in the CDR3. Germline V gives CDR1 KGHDR, CDR2 SFDVKD. The J segment lost 4 bases and the V segment lost 9 bases, leaving 10 bases of the junction unmatched. CDR3 residues: CATGARTGGMYNEQFF. CDR3 nucleotide sequence: TGTGCCACCGGAGCAAGGACAGGGGGCATGTACAATGAGCAGTTCTTC.

There are a few counts of this clonotype. The rearrangement uses TRBV6-1 and TRBJ2-1; D unclear. This CDR3 spans 16 amino acids. From germline, CDR1 is MNHNS and CDR2 SASEGT. Trimming removed 4 bases from V and 0 bases from J, with 13 bases in between. CDR3 DNA: TGTGCCAGCAGTGGGTGGAGCCCGAGCTCCTACAATGAGCAGTTCTTC. Translated, it gives CASSGWSPSSYNEQFF.

This clonotype has a handful of counts. The V gene is TRBV7-9, the J gene TRBJ2-5; 10 bases match TRBD1. The CDR3 is made up of 15 amino acids. V gave up 2 bases and J gave up 5 bases; unmatched junction bases: 5. Germline V gene sequence: CDR1 SEHNR, CDR2 FQNEAQ (reference sequence). The CDR3 region is CASSLLGQGKETQYF. The CDR3 DNA reads as TGTGCCAGCAGCTTATTGGGACAGGGGAAGGAGACCCAGTACTTC.

This clonotype was seen a handful of times. This sequence joins TRBV5-1 and TRBJ1-1, with 10 positions matching TRBD1. CDR3 length: 13 amino acids. Germline CDR1 reads SGHRS; CDR2 reads YFSETQ. The junction had 6 bases not matched to a gene; V was cut back by 0 bases and J by 13 bases. Written as DNA, the CDR3 is TGCGCCAGCAGCTTGGGGGCGGGACAGGGGAATTTCTTT. It specifies CASSLGAGQGNFF.

This clonotype was seen more than once but under ten times. The chain carries TRBV6-2 or TRBV6-3 and TRBJ2-4, with D possibly called TRBD1 or TRBD2 (5 bases each). Trimming pared 6 bases from V and 3 bases from J, leaving 18 bases between. The CDR3 consists of 16 residues. Germline values: CDR1 MNHEY, CDR2 SVGEGT. The DNA for the CDR3 is TGTGCCAGCAGCGCCCATCAGGGACGGGGCAAAAACATTCAGTACTTC. Protein sequence: CASSAHQGRGKNIQYF.

The rearrangement joins TRBV7-2 to TRBJ1-2; D possibly corresponds to TRBD1 (5 bases). CDR1 and CDR2 from the germline V gene are SGHTA and FQGNSA. This CDR3 spans 16 amino acids. V shed 1 base and J shed 5 bases, with 17 bases lying between them. The CDR3 loop is CASSLGPGAAPYGYTF. CDR3 DNA sequence: TGTGCCAGCAGCTTAGGGCCCGGGGCCGCGCCTTATGGCTACACCTTC. Supplemented by reference TRBV7-2 and TRBJ1-2, the full variable domain reads GAGVSQSPSNKVTEKGKDVELRCDPISGHTALYWYRQSLGQGLEFLIYFQGNSAPDKSGLPSDRFSAERTGGSVSTLTIQRTQQEDSAVYLCASSLGPGAAPYGYTFGSGTRLTVV.

This clonotype has ten or more counts. V is TRBV5-1 and J is TRBJ2-2, with D possibly being TRBD1 or TRBD2 (6 bases each). Trimming left V 2 bases short and J 2 bases short, with 10 bases between. Germline V CDR1 and CDR2: SGHRS, YFSETQ. The CDR3 runs 15 residues. CDR3 nucleotides: TGCGCCAGCAGCTTTACAGGGACTAACACCGGGGAGCTGTTTTTT. Its protein is CASSFTGTNTGELFF.

The chain uses TRBV2 and TRBJ2-7; D perhaps matches TRBD2 (6 bases). Germline V gene lookup returns CDR1 SNHLY and CDR2 FYNNEI. The CDR3 runs to 15 residues. The V and J ends lost 6 bases and 0 bases respectively, with 15 bases between them. This chain's CDR3 is CASRANRDSSYEQYF. In nucleotides, the CDR3 is TGTGCCAGCAGAGCAAACCGGGACTCCTCCTACGAGCAGTACTTC.

This clonotype was seen ten or more times. This sequence joins TRBV28 and TRBJ1-5, with D unclear. The V gene's germline CDR1 is MDHEN and CDR2 SYDVKM. This CDR3 contains 15 residues. V was cut by 6 bases and J by 0 bases, with 12 bases left in between. The CDR3 bases are TGTGCCAGCAGCACGCTAGGGATTAGCAATCAGCCCCAGCATTTT. Its protein is CASSTLGISNQPQHF.

In this sample, this clonotype turned up a few times. This chain joins TRBV29-1 and TRBJ2-5, with 11 bases fitting TRBD1. Germline V gene sequence: CDR1 SQVTM, CDR2 ANQGSEA. Trimming at V came to 6 bases and at J to 5 bases, leaving 2 bases not matched to a gene. CDR3 length: 12 amino acids. CDR3 residues: CSVGTGGETQYF. The CDR3 DNA is TGCAGCGTGGGGACAGGGGGGGAGACCCAGTACTTC.